The 20 T cell receptor beta chains reported below all come from one sample, sequenced in a study of blood T cell repertoires in COVID-19. The method was immunoSEQ multiplex PCR; TCRdb's version includes in-frame clones alone and lacks a portion of them. The sample holds 250,000 to 350,000 clones; 90% are singletons and the top ten take approximately 6.5%. Source material: peripheral blood. These receptor sequences come from a woman aged 50 to 65 with COVID-19, enrolled during active disease.

V usage is TRBV4-3 and J usage is TRBJ2-3; TRBD2 matches 7 bases. Looked up from germline, CDR1 is LGHNA and CDR2 is YSLEER. The CDR3 sequence is 14 residues long. V lost 4 bases and J lost 1; bases outside the gene matches: 2. The CDR3, as DNA: TGCGCCAGCAGCCCAACTAGCGGCACAGATACGCAGTATTTT. Its translation is CASSPTSGTDTQYF.

V gene TRBV30 combines with J gene TRBJ1-2; 7 bases line up with TRBD1. CDR3 length equals 13 residues. Looked up from germline, CDR1 is GTSNPN and CDR2 is SVGIG (reference sequence). J lost 0 bases, V lost 7 bases, and 5 bases had no gene match. As DNA, the CDR3 is TGTGCCTTCCAGGGGGACCCTAACTATGGCTACACCTTC. This encodes CAFQGDPNYGYTF.

This chain links TRBV25-1 with TRBJ1-4; 7 bases are shared with TRBD1. With V trimmed by 2 bases and J by 0 bases, 3 bases remained unmatched. CDR1 and CDR2 from the germline V gene are MGHDK and SYGVNS. The CDR3 loop spans 16 amino acids. The CDR3 nucleotides are TGTGCCAGCAGTGAACAGGGACAGTCAACTAATGAAAAACTGTTTTTT. Translation: CASSEQGQSTNEKLFF. Full variable domain (rest looked up from reference TRBV25-1 and TRBJ1-4): EADIYQTPRYLVIGTGKKITLECSQTMGHDKMYWYQQDPGMELHLIHYSYGVNSTEKGDLSSESTVSRIRTEHFPLTLESARPSHTSQYLCASSEQGQSTNEKLFFGSGTQLSVL.

The chain carries TRBV7-2 and TRBJ2-1; D gene unclear. CDR1 is SGHTA and CDR2 is FQGNSA in the germline V gene. V was shortened by 5 bases and J by 6 bases, with 14 bases between the two germline ends. CDR3 length: 14 amino acids. In DNA form, the CDR3 reads TGTGCCAGCAGCCCAGGTCTTCGTAGCAATGAGCAGTTCTTC. As protein: CASSPGLRSNEQFF.

This chain links TRBV11-2 with TRBJ2-7; a possible D gene is TRBD1 (7 bases). The CDR3 is 15 residues long. Germline CDR1 reads SGHAT; CDR2 reads FQNNGV. Trimming removed 5 bases from V and 6 bases from J, with 20 bases in between. CDR3 amino acids: CASSPRGAQGGEQYF. DNA for the CDR3: TGTGCCAGCAGCCCCCGCGGGGCCCAGGGGGGCGAGCAGTACTTC.

V is TRBV3-1 (or the pseudogene TRBV3-2) and J is TRBJ1-3, with 12 bases matching TRBD1. The CDR3 extends over 18 amino acids. Germline V CDR1 and CDR2: LGHDT, YNNKEL (reference sequence). Losses at the gene ends were 4 bases for V and 0 bases for J; bases not matched to a gene: 7. The CDR3 reads CASSRGTGGLNSGNTIYF. CDR3 coding DNA: TGTGCCAGCAGCCGCGGGACAGGGGGCTTAAACTCTGGAAACACCATATATTTT.

This clone has a handful of counts. The genes are TRBV11-2 and TRBJ2-4; TRBD1 aligns across 11 bases. CDR3 length equals 17 residues. The V gene end was trimmed by 4 bases and the J gene end by 7 bases; junction bases not matched to a gene: 12. CDR1 is SGHAT and CDR2 is FQNNGV in the germline V gene. The CDR3 reads CASSSSGTGGRRNIQYF. The CDR3 nucleotides read TGTGCCAGCAGCTCATCCGGGACAGGGGGTCGCAGGAACATTCAGTACTTC.

J is TRBJ1-1 and V is TRBV7-2, with 9 bases matching TRBD1. J was trimmed by 7 bases and V by 6 bases; bases with no gene match: 6. CDR3 length: 13 amino acids. From germline, CDR1 is SGHTA and CDR2 FQGNSA. CDR3 sequence reads: CASSLQGASEAFF. CDR3 bases: TGTGCCAGCAGTCTACAGGGGGCTAGTGAAGCTTTCTTT.

The CDR3 coding sequence is TGTGCCAGCAGCTCGGTATATTCGGTCACAGATACGCAGTATTTT. Translation: CASSSVYSVTDTQYF. The chain has TRBV3-1 (or the pseudogene TRBV3-2) and TRBJ2-3; D is unresolved. Looked up from germline, CDR1 is LGHDT and CDR2 is YNNKEL (reference sequence). V gave up 5 bases and J gave up 2 bases, with 14 bases separating them. The CDR3 length is 15 residues.

This rearrangement joins TRBV15 to TRBJ2-5, with 7 bases fitting TRBD1. In germline, CDR1 is LNHNV, CDR2 YYDKDF (reference sequence). V lost 7 bases and J lost 5; bases outside the gene matches: 13. CDR3 size: 15 residues. The CDR3 DNA reads TGTGCCACCAAGACGGCAAGGGGGCGCATCGAGACCCAGTACTTC. It translates to CATKTARGRIETQYF. The complete variable domain, with remaining parts taken from reference TRBV15 and TRBJ2-5, reads DAMVIQNPRYQVTQFGKPVTLSCSQTLNHNVMYWYQQKSSQAPKLLFHYYDKDFNNEADTPDNFQSRRPNTSFCFLDIRSPGLGDTAMYLCATKTARGRIETQYFGPGTRLLVL.

This chain uses TRBV30 with TRBJ2-2; TRBD1 matches at 8 bases. Trimming removed 2 bases from V and 5 bases from J; junction bases left unmatched: 19. The germline gives CDR1 GTSNPN, CDR2 SVGIG (reference sequence). The CDR3 runs to 19 residues. This CDR3 reads CAWSLRRTGKPLGTGELFF. As DNA, the CDR3 is TGTGCCTGGAGTCTAAGGAGGACAGGGAAGCCCTTAGGGACCGGGGAGCTGTTTTTT.

CDR3 residues: CASSASSGRSNNEQFF. In DNA, the CDR3 is TGTGCCAGCAGCGCATCTAGCGGGAGGTCAAACAATGAGCAGTTCTTC. This chain joins TRBV5-4 and TRBJ2-1; TRBD2 matches 11 bases. V lost 4 bases, J lost 5 bases, and 8 bases stayed unmatched. Germline V CDR1 and CDR2: SGHNT, YYREEE (reference sequence). The CDR3 consists of 16 residues.

This chain joins TRBV7-9 and TRBJ2-6; possibly TRBD1 for D (5 bases). This CDR3 region has 15 residues. Germline lookup yields CDR1 SEHNR and CDR2 FQNEAQ (reference sequence). V was clipped by 5 bases and J by 2 bases, with 10 bases between them. CDR3 protein: CASSPDSAGANVLTF. In DNA, the CDR3 is TGTGCCAGCAGCCCCGACAGTGCTGGGGCCAACGTCCTGACTTTC.

The chain carries TRBV6-6 and TRBJ1-1; D is undetermined. Trimming cost V 2 bases and J 4 bases, with 8 bases left between them. This CDR3 spans 13 amino acids. Looked up from germline, CDR1 is MNHNY and CDR2 is SVGAGI (reference sequence). The CDR3 sequence: CASSYGGSTEAFF. CDR3 DNA: TGTGCCAGCAGTTACGGAGGAAGCACTGAAGCTTTCTTT.

This clone is labeled as medium-sized. J is TRBJ1-3 and V is TRBV29-1, with D unclear. V lost 6 bases and J 2 bases, leaving 20 bases between the germline ends. The CDR3 runs to 16 residues. The V gene's germline CDR1 is SQVTM and CDR2 ANQGSEA. The CDR3 sequence: CSVEEPWRAPGNTIYF. The CDR3, as DNA: TGCAGCGTCGAGGAGCCGTGGAGGGCACCTGGAAACACCATATATTTT.

The V gene is TRBV11-2, the J gene TRBJ1-1; D not certain. Between the trimmed V and J ends, which lost 3 bases and 1 base, there was a span of 6 bases. There are 13 residues in the CDR3. Germline V CDR1 and CDR2: SGHAT, FQNNGV. CDR3 nucleotide sequence: TGTGCCAGCAGCTTTGCGGCGAACACTGAAGCTTTCTTT. Amino acid sequence: CASSFAANTEAFF.

This rearrangement joins TRBV11-3 to TRBJ1-3, with D perhaps TRBD1 (6 bases). CDR3 length: 16 residues. Germline V gives CDR1 SGHNT, CDR2 YENEEA. Trimming removed 7 bases at V and 0 bases at J, with 16 bases between. Here the CDR3 reads CASKKGTTSSGNTIYF. The CDR3 nucleotides are TGTGCCAGCAAAAAGGGGACAACCAGCTCTGGAAACACCATATATTTT. Based on the CDR3 plus reference TRBV11-3 and TRBJ1-3, the full variable domain is EAGVVQSPRYKIIEKKQPVAFWCNPISGHNTLYWYLQNLGQGPELLIRYENEEAVDDSQLPKDRFSAERLKGVDSTLKIQPAELGDSAVYLCASKKGTTSSGNTIYFGEGSWLTVV.

This clone has just a few counts. V gene TRBV3-1 (or the pseudogene TRBV3-2) combines with J gene TRBJ2-7; 8 positions match TRBD1. Trimming cost V 3 bases and J 3 bases; bases outside gene matches: 4. This CDR3 spans 14 amino acids. The V gene's germline CDR1 is LGHDT and CDR2 YNNKEL (reference sequence). Here the CDR3 reads CASSQGTGYYEQYF. In nucleotides, the CDR3 is TGTGCCAGCAGCCAGGGGACAGGCTACTACGAGCAGTACTTC.

The J gene is TRBJ1-3, the V gene TRBV9; 7 nucleotides match TRBD1. Germline CDR1 and CDR2: SGDLS and YYNGEE. The CDR3 loop spans 18 amino acids. V shed 3 bases and J 4 bases; nucleotides not matched to a gene: 16. CDR3 nucleotides: TGTGCCAGCAGCGAGACGATAGATATGGACAGGAGGGGAAACACCATATATTTT. Amino acids: CASSETIDMDRRGNTIYF.

V and J are TRBV24-1 and TRBJ2-1, with a tentative D call TRBD2 (6 bases). The germline V and J ends were trimmed by 7 bases and 4 bases, with 16 bases remaining between them. Germline V gene lookup returns CDR1 KGHDR and CDR2 SFDVKD. The CDR3 sequence is 15 residues long. The CDR3 region has the DNA TGTGCCACCAGCGGGGCCTGGGACTTATACAATGAGCAGTTCTTC. Translation gives CATSGAWDLYNEQFF.